This T cell receptor (beta chain) emerged from a study of TIL therapy for anti-PD-1-resistant metastatic lung cancer. Sequencing used immunoSEQ v3. The repertoire was sequenced with immunoSEQ multiplex PCR; TCRdb's copy has only in-frame clones and lacks some. Of under 100,000 clones in the sample, around 71% were seen once. This sample's time point: pre-treatment sample, taken before nivolumab and TIL therapy. Tumor tissue came from excised metastases, mostly pleural nodules or supraclavicular lymph nodes. Trimming removed 1 base from V and 5 bases from J; junction bases left unmatched: 7. The CDR3 extends over 15 amino acids. The germline V gene encodes CDR1 SGHRS and CDR2 YFSETQ.

The receptor's source is a person between 25 and 79 years old with non-small cell lung cancer. Sample: tumor tissue, taken at baseline. The chain employs TRBV5-1 and TRBJ2-3; 7 nucleotides align to TRBD2. The DNA for the CDR3 is TGCGCCAGCAGCTTGAGACTAGCTTCCCAAGATACGCAGTATTTT. This codes for CASSLRLASQDTQYF.